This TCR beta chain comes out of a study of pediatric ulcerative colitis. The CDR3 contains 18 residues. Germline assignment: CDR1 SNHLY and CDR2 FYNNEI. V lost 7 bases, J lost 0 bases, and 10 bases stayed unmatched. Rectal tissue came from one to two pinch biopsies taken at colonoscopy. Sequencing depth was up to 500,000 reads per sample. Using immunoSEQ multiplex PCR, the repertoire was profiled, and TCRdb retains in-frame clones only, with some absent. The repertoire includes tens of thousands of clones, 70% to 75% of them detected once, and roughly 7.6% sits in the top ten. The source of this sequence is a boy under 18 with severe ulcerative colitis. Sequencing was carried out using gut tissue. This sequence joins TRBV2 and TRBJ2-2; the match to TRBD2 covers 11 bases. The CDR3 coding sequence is TGTGCCAGCAAGAGACTAGCGGGACAAAAAACGAACACCGGGGAGCTGTTTTTT. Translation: CASKRLAGQKTNTGELFF.